This TCR beta chain appears in the sequencing data of a study of cytomegalovirus exposure and HLA in healthy donors. Study outcomes and limitations: The likely origin of a cluster of highly shared sequence variants was a sequencing artifact. HLA-A and HLA-B allele assignments for most subjects were reportedly predicted accurately using TCR beta sequences. Confirmation in vitro established that three CMV-associated chains were specific for CMV antigens.

A multiplex PCR was run with 60 Vbeta primers and 13 Jbeta primers. Sequencing used immunoSEQ multiplex PCR; TCRdb keeps in-frame clones, though not all of them. The sample contains some 120,000 clones, 60% to 85% of which appear only once. Note on this clone: The antigen is unknown.

The TCR originated in a man aged 25-45 years in good health and CMV-seronegative. The sample consisted of PBMCs.

As DNA, the CDR3 is TGTGCCAGCAGCTGGGGGGGGACGGAAGAGACCCAGTACTTC. Translation: CASSWGGTEETQYF. This chain uses TRBV28 with TRBJ2-5; TRBD2 agrees at 7 bases. The trim removed 6 bases at V and 3 bases at J, leaving 7 bases unmatched. This CDR3 has 14 residues. Looked up from germline, CDR1 is MDHEN and CDR2 is SYDVKM.